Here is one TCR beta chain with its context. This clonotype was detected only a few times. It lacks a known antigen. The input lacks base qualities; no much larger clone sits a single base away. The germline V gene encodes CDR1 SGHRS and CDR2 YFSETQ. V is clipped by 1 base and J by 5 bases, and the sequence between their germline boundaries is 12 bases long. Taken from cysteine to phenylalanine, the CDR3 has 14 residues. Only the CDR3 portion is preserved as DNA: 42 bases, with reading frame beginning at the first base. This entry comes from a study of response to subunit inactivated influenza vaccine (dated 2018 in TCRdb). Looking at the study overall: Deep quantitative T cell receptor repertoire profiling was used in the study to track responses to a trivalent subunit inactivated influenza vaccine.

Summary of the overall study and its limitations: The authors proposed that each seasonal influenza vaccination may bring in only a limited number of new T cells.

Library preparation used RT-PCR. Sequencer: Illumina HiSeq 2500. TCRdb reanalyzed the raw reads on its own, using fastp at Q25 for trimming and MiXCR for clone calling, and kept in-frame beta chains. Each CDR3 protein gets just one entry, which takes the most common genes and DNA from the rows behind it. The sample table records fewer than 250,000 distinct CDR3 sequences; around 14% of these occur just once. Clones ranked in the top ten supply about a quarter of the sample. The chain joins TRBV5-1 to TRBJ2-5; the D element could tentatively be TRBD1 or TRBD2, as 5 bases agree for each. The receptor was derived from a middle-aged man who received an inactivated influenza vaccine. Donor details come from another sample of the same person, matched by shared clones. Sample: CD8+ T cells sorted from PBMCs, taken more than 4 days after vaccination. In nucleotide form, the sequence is TGCGCCAGCAGCTTGTGGGGACCCGGGGAGACCCAGTACTTC. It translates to CASSLWGPGETQYF.